The TCR beta chain under discussion was sequenced for a study of PD-1 blockade in mismatch repair-deficient tumors. As for this clone: Its antigen is not known.

Study results and caveats: Tumor-resident clones, often absent from pretreatment blood, expanded after pembrolizumab and then contracted.

The germline gives CDR1 SEHNR, CDR2 FQNEAQ (reference sequence). With 5 bases removed from V and 0 bases from J, the gap between germline ends came to 12 bases. The CDR3 spans 15 residues. Data came from immunoSEQ multiplex PCR; TCRdb stores just in-frame clones and leaves some out. Found here are 120,000 or so clones, about 85% of them singletons; the top ten hold about 13%. Sequencing was performed on peripheral blood, taken 44 weeks after starting pembrolizumab. This receptor was obtained from an adult with mismatch repair-deficient cancer. The chain combines TRBV7-9 with TRBJ2-3, with D possibly TRBD2 on 6 matching bases. CDR3 nucleotides: TGTGCCAGCAGCGGGGGGAGGCCTAGCACAGATACGCAGTATTTT. This gives the protein CASSGGRPSTDTQYF.